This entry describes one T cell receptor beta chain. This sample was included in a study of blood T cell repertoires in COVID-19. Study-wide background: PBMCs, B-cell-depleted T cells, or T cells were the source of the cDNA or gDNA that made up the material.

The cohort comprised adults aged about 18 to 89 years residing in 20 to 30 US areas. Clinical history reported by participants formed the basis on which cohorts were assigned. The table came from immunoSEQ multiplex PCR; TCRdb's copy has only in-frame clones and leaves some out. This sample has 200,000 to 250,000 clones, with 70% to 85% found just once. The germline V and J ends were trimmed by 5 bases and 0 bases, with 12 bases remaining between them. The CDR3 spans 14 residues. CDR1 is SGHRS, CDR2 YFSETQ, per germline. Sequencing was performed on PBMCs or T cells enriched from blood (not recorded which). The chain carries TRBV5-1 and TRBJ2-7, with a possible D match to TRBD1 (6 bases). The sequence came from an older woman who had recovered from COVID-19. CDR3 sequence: CASRRPDSSYEQYF. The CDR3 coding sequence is TGCGCCAGCAGACGACCGGACAGCTCCTACGAGCAGTACTTC.